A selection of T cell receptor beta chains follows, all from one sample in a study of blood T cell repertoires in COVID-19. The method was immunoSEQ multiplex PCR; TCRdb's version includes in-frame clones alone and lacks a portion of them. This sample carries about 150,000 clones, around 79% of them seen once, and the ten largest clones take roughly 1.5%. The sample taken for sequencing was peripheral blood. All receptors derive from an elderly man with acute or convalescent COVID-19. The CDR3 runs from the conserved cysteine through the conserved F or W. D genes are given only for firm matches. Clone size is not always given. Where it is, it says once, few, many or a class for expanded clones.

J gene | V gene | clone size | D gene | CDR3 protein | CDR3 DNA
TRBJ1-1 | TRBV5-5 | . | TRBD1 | CASSPDGQGDTEAFF | TGTGCCAGCAGCCCCGACGGACAGGGGGACACTGAAGCTTTCTTT
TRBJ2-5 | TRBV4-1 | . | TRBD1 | CASSPWGQGGQETQYF | TGCGCCAGCAGCCCCTGGGGACAGGGGGGCCAAGAGACCCAGTACTTC
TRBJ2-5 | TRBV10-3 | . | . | CAISESPAETQYF | TGTGCCATCAGTGAGAGCCCCGCAGAGACCCAGTACTTC
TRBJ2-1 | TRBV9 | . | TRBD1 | CASSPRQGYYNEQFF | TGTGCCAGCAGCCCGAGACAGGGTTACTACAATGAGCAGTTCTTC
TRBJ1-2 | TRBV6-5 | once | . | CASSYSQEGYGYTF | TGTGCCAGCAGTTACTCACAGGAAGGCTATGGCTACACCTTC
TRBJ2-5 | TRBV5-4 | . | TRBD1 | CASSVQGAGGETQYF | TGTGCCAGCAGCGTACAGGGGGCAGGGGGAGAGACCCAGTACTTC
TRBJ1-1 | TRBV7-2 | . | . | CASSLDGSVGNTEAFF | TGTGCCAGCAGCTTAGATGGGAGCGTAGGGAACACTGAAGCTTTCTTT
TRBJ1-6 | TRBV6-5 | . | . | CALGKGGYNSPLHF | TGTGCCTTGGGCAAGGGAGGGTATAATTCACCCCTCCACTTT
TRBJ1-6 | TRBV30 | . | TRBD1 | CAWSVGQGQNSPLHF | TGTGCCTGGAGTGTAGGACAGGGCCAGAATTCACCCCTCCACTTT
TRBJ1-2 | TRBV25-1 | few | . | CASSALMSYTF | TGTGCCAGCAGTGCACTCATGAGCTACACCTTC
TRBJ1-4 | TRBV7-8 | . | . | CASSPSGSTTNEKLFF | TGTGCCAGCAGCCCCTCCGGGTCCACAACTAATGAAAAACTGTTTTTT
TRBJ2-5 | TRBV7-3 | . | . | CASSYTGSLETQYF | TGTGCCAGCAGCTACACAGGGTCTCTAGAGACCCAGTACTTC
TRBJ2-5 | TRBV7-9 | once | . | CASSLSSGMETQYF | TGTGCCAGCAGCTTAAGTTCAGGGATGGAGACCCAGTACTTC
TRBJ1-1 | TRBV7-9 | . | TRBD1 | CASSSRTGGYVAEAFF | TGTGCCAGCAGCTCCCGGACAGGGGGTTATGTGGCTGAAGCTTTCTTT
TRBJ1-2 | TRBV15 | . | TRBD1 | CATSSTGAYGYTF | TGTGCCACCAGCTCGACAGGGGCCTATGGCTACACCTTC
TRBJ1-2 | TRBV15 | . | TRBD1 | CATSRAQGDGGYTF | TGTGCCACCAGCAGAGCCCAGGGGGACGGTGGCTACACCTTC
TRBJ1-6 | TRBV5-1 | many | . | CASRAFPDSPLHF | TGCGCCAGCAGAGCGTTTCCCGATTCACCCCTCCACTTT
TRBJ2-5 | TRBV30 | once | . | CAWRSRGVETQYF | TGTGCCTGGAGGTCGCGCGGGGTAGAGACCCAGTACTTC
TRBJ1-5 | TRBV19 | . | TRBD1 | CASSIWTGADQPQHF | TGTGCCAGTAGTATATGGACAGGGGCGGATCAGCCCCAGCATTTT
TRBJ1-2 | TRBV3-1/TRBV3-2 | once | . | CASSQGGIPRGYTF | TGTGCCAGCAGCCAGGGGGGGATTCCTCGTGGCTACACCTTC
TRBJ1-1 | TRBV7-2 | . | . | CASSIGAVNTEAFF | TGTGCCAGCAGCATAGGCGCTGTGAACACTGAAGCTTTCTTT
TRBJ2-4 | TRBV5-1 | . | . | CASSESENIQYF | TGCGCCAGCAGCGAGAGCGAGAACATTCAGTACTTC
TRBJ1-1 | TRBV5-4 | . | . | CASSRDGRGGTEAFF | TGTGCCAGCAGCCGAGACGGCAGGGGTGGCACTGAAGCTTTCTTT
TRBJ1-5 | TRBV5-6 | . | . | CASSLGHLDQPQHF | TGTGCCAGCAGCCTGGGACATCTGGATCAGCCCCAGCATTTT
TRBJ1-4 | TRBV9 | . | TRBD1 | CASSGLDRVNEKLFF | TGTGCCAGCAGCGGGTTGGACAGGGTTAATGAAAAACTGTTTTTT
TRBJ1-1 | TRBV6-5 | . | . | CASSITENTEAFF | TGTGCCAGCAGTATCACAGAGAACACTGAAGCTTTCTTT
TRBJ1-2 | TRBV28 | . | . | CASTGVRIFYGYTF | TGTGCCAGCACCGGGGTCCGGATCTTCTATGGCTACACCTTC
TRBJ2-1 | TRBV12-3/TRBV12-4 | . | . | CASSLTLTGEQFF | TGTGCCAGCAGTTTAACCTTGACAGGTGAGCAGTTCTTC
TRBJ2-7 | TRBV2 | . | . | CASSEGGHGEQYF | TGTGCCAGCAGTGAAGGAGGTCACGGCGAGCAGTACTTC
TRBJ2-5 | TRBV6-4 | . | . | CASSDSGHRMGTQYF | TGTGCCAGCAGTGACTCGGGACATCGGATGGGGACCCAGTACTTC
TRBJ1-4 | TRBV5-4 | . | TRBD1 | CASSFRAGTANEKLFF | TGTGCCAGCAGCTTTAGGGCCGGGACAGCGAATGAAAAACTGTTTTTT
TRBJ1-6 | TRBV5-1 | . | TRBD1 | CASSWTGQNSPLHF | TGCGCCAGCAGCTGGACAGGGCAAAATTCACCCCTCCACTTT
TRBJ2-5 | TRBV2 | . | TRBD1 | CASSARTGGEETQYF | TGTGCCAGCAGTGCCAGGACAGGGGGCGAAGAGACCCAGTACTTC
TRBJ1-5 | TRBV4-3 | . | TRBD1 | CASSYRGLGQPQHF | TGCGCCAGCAGCTACAGGGGTCTCGGTCAGCCCCAGCATTTT
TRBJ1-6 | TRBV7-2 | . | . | CASSLDSNSPLHF | TGTGCCAGCAGCTTAGACAGTAATTCACCCCTCCACTTT
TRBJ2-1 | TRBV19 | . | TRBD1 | CASSIGGRGLYNEQFF | TGTGCCAGTAGTATAGGGGGCAGGGGGCTCTACAATGAGCAGTTCTTC
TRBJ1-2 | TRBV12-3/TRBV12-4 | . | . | CASRFSTAYGYTF | TGTGCCAGCAGGTTCTCGACAGCCTATGGCTACACCTTC
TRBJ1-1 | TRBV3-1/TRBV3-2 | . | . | CASSRGGAILTNTEAFF | TGTGCCAGCAGCCGAGGGGGTGCAATCCTCACGAACACTGAAGCTTTCTTT
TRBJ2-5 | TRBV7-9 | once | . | CASSPTRDQETQYF | TGTGCCAGCAGTCCTACCAGGGATCAAGAGACCCAGTACTTC
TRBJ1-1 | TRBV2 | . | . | CASSAQQGNTEAFF | TGTGCCAGCAGTGCACAACAGGGTAACACTGAAGCTTTCTTT
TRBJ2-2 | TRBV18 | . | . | CASSPPGAPGAGELFF | TGTGCCAGCTCACCACCTGGCGCCCCGGGTGCCGGGGAGCTGTTTTTT
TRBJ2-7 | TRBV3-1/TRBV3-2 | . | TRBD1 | CASSRQGVDEQYF | TGTGCCAGCAGCCGACAGGGCGTGGACGAGCAGTACTTC
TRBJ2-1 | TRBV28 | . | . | CASSLGYNEQFF | TGTGCCAGCAGCCTCGGTTACAATGAGCAGTTCTTC
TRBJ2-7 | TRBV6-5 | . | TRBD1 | CASRPGTAYEQYF | TGTGCCAGCAGGCCCGGGACAGCTTACGAGCAGTACTTC
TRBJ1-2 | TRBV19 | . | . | CASSLRGNGYTF | TGTGCCAGTAGTCTTAGGGGGAATGGCTACACCTTC
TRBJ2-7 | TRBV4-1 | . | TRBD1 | CASSQDQGAGSYEQYF | TGCGCCAGCAGCCAAGATCAGGGGGCTGGCTCCTACGAGCAGTACTTC
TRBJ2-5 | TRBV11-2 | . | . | CASSSRQAWGQETQYF | TGTGCCAGCAGCTCCCGACAGGCCTGGGGACAAGAGACCCAGTACTTC
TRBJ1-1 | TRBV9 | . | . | CASSVNQGRITEAFF | TGTGCCAGCAGCGTAAATCAGGGGCGAATCACTGAAGCTTTCTTT
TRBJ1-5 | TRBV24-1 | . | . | CATSDRTAISNQPQHF | TGTGCCACCAGTGATAGGACAGCTATTAGCAATCAGCCCCAGCATTTT
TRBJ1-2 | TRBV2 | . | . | CASSGRVFGYTF | TGTGCCAGCAGTGGCAGGGTTTTCGGCTACACCTTC
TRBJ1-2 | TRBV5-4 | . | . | CATGGNYGYTF | TGTGCCACCGGGGGGAACTATGGCTACACCTTC
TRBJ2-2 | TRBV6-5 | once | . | CASGGHANTGELFF | TGTGCCAGCGGCGGACACGCGAACACCGGGGAGCTGTTTTTT
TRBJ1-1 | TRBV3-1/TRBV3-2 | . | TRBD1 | CASSPDRGDAAFF | TGTGCCAGCAGCCCCGACAGGGGCGACGCGGCTTTCTTT
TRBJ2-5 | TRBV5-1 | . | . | CASSGQGGETQYF | TGCGCCAGCAGTGGCCAGGGTGGCGAGACCCAGTACTTC
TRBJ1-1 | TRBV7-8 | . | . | CASSLLQGPNTEAFF | TGTGCCAGCAGCTTACTTCAGGGCCCGAACACTGAAGCTTTCTTT
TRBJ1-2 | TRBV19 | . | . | CASTDGGESYGYTF | TGTGCCAGTACCGATGGGGGGGAGTCCTATGGCTACACCTTC
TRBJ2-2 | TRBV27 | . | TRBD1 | CASRPSGGVGGELFF | TGTGCCAGCAGACCTTCAGGGGGCGTAGGAGGGGAGCTGTTTTTT
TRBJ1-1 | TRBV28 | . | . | CASSFYRVMNTEAFF | TGTGCCAGCAGTTTCTACAGGGTAATGAACACTGAAGCTTTCTTT
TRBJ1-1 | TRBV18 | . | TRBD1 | CASSPLQGAGTEAFF | TGTGCCAGCTCTCCATTACAGGGGGCAGGCACTGAAGCTTTCTTT
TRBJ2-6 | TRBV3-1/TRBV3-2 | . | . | CASSSVPPASGANVLTF | TGTGCCAGCAGCTCAGTACCCCCCGCCTCTGGGGCCAACGTCCTGACTTTC